Listed below are T cell receptor beta chains from one sample, sequenced in a study of OX40 agonist ivuxolimab in advanced cancers. Produced via immunoSEQ multiplex PCR; TCRdb's table is partial and in-frame only. The table shows tens of thousands of clones, with roughly nine tenths occurring only once. The input for sequencing was CD4+ or CD8+ T cells sorted from blood, taken in a trial of the OX40 agonist ivuxolimab. The receptors stem from an adult with an advanced solid tumor such as melanoma, head and neck, liver or kidney cancer. CDR3s include the opening cysteine and the closing phenylalanine or tryptophan. Each record gives: clone size, V gene, D gene, J gene, CDR3 protein, CDR3 DNA. D genes are given only for firm matches. Clone sizes are given selectively: once, few, many, or a class where the clone is expanded.

size: -
V: TRBV6-1
D: -
J: TRBJ1-5
CDR3: CASSERWGAQPQHF
DNA: TGTGCCAGCAGTGAAAGATGGGGGGCCCAGCCCCAGCATTTT

size: -
V: TRBV4-3
D: TRBD1
J: TRBJ2-7
CDR3: CASSQLTGFPGEQYF
DNA: TGCGCCAGCAGCCAACTGACAGGGTTCCCGGGCGAGCAGTACTTC

size: -
V: TRBV5-4
D: -
J: TRBJ1-4
CDR3: CASSLKANNEKLFF
DNA: TGTGCCAGCAGCTTGAAGGCGAATAATGAAAAACTGTTTTTT

size: -
V: TRBV12-5
D: -
J: TRBJ1-3
CDR3: CASALGLNSGNTIYF
DNA: TGTGCTAGTGCACTGGGACTGAACTCTGGAAACACCATATATTTT

size: -
V: TRBV10-2
D: -
J: TRBJ2-2
CDR3: CASSERQTTGELFF
DNA: TGCGCCAGCAGTGAGAGACAGACAACCGGGGAGCTGTTTTTT

size: few
V: TRBV7-6
D: TRBD1
J: TRBJ1-1
CDR3: CASSLGSGQANEAFF
DNA: TGTGCCAGCAGCTTGGGGTCCGGACAGGCAAATGAAGCTTTCTTT

size: -
V: TRBV9
D: -
J: TRBJ1-1
CDR3: CASSPEFRGLATEAFF
DNA: TGTGCCAGCAGCCCCGAGTTTCGAGGGCTTGCCACTGAAGCTTTCTTT

size: once
V: TRBV27
D: -
J: TRBJ1-6
CDR3: CASSSERSSYNSPLHF
DNA: TGTGCCAGCAGTTCGGAACGGAGCTCCTATAATTCACCCCTCCACTTT

size: -
V: TRBV7-2
D: TRBD1
J: TRBJ2-1
CDR3: CASSLVRDRDRGTEQFF
DNA: TGTGCCAGCAGCTTAGTAAGGGACCGGGACAGGGGTACTGAGCAGTTCTTC

size: -
V: TRBV7-9
D: -
J: TRBJ2-1
CDR3: CASSLEHSVLVQFF
DNA: TGTGCCAGCAGCTTAGAGCATAGCGTGTTAGTGCAGTTCTTC

size: -
V: TRBV10-3
D: -
J: TRBJ2-1
CDR3: CAISESPTGSYNEQFF
DNA: TGTGCCATCAGTGAGTCACCGACAGGTTCCTACAATGAGCAGTTCTTC

size: -
V: TRBV5-1
D: TRBD2
J: TRBJ2-3
CDR3: CASSLEPSGGGTDTQYF
DNA: TGCGCCAGCAGCTTGGAACCTAGCGGGGGGGGCACAGATACGCAGTATTTT

size: -
V: TRBV5-4
D: -
J: TRBJ1-6
CDR3: CASSLDQGNSPLHF
DNA: TGTGCCAGCAGCTTGGATCAGGGCAATTCACCCCTCCACTTT

size: -
V: TRBV5-1
D: -
J: TRBJ2-1
CDR3: CASSLAGYPYNEQFF
DNA: TGCGCCAGCAGCTTGGCAGGGTACCCTTACAATGAGCAGTTCTTC

size: few
V: TRBV15
D: -
J: TRBJ2-7
CDR3: CATSRDPGRDEQYF
DNA: TGTGCCACCAGCAGAGATCCAGGACGGGACGAGCAGTACTTC

size: -
V: TRBV19
D: -
J: TRBJ1-1
CDR3: CASSMGTEAFF
DNA: TGTGCCAGTAGTATGGGGACTGAAGCTTTCTTT

size: -
V: TRBV27
D: -
J: TRBJ2-5
CDR3: CASGSAGGPGETQYF
DNA: TGTGCCAGCGGCTCAGCCGGGGGGCCTGGAGAGACCCAGTACTTC

size: -
V: TRBV5-1
D: -
J: TRBJ2-2
CDR3: CASRRDRGELFF
DNA: TGCGCCAGCAGACGAGACAGGGGGGAGCTGTTTTTT

size: -
V: TRBV14
D: -
J: TRBJ1-2
CDR3: CASSRRGSSDYTF
DNA: TGTGCCAGCAGTCGGAGGGGATCGTCAGACTACACCTTC

size: once
V: TRBV5-1
D: TRBD1
J: TRBJ1-1
CDR3: CASTAGQGNTEAFF
DNA: TGCGCCAGCACCGCGGGACAGGGTAACACTGAAGCTTTCTTT

size: -
V: TRBV4-2
D: -
J: TRBJ2-7
CDR3: CASSQSVTYEQYF
DNA: TGTGCCAGCAGCCAATCAGTAACCTACGAGCAGTACTTC

size: -
V: TRBV10-2
D: TRBD1
J: TRBJ1-4
CDR3: CASRPRDRGEKLFF
DNA: TGCGCCAGCAGGCCCCGGGACAGGGGCGAAAAACTGTTTTTT

size: -
V: TRBV30
D: -
J: TRBJ1-4
CDR3: CAWNQGRDNEKLFF
DNA: TGTGCCTGGAATCAGGGACGGGATAATGAAAAACTGTTTTTT

size: -
V: TRBV6-6
D: TRBD1
J: TRBJ1-1
CDR3: CASSQGGAGTEAFF
DNA: TGTGCCAGCAGTCAGGGGGGGGCTGGCACTGAAGCTTTCTTT

size: few
V: TRBV6-5
D: -
J: TRBJ1-5
CDR3: CASRGGYGNQPQHF
DNA: TGTGCCAGCAGGGGCGGGTATGGCAATCAGCCCCAGCATTTT

size: -
V: TRBV19
D: -
J: TRBJ2-6
CDR3: CASTHRAAGANVLTF
DNA: TGTGCCAGTACCCATAGGGCAGCTGGGGCCAACGTCCTGACTTTC

size: -
V: TRBV5-1
D: -
J: TRBJ1-1
CDR3: CASSAAGGNTEAFF
DNA: TGCGCCAGCAGTGCTGCGGGCGGGAACACTGAAGCTTTCTTT

size: -
V: TRBV15
D: -
J: TRBJ1-4
CDR3: CATSNPGPEKLFF
DNA: TGTGCCACCAGCAACCCGGGCCCTGAAAAACTGTTTTTT

size: -
V: TRBV2
D: -
J: TRBJ1-5
CDR3: CASSEGEVSLYSNQPQHF
DNA: TGTGCCAGCAGTGAAGGGGAGGTCTCCCTATATAGCAATCAGCCCCAGCATTTT

size: -
V: TRBV7-2
D: -
J: TRBJ1-2
CDR3: CASSQDSKGYTF
DNA: TGTGCCAGCAGCCAAGACAGTAAAGGCTACACCTTC

size: -
V: TRBV5-1
D: -
J: TRBJ2-7
CDR3: CASSLTGVSYEQYF
DNA: TGCGCCAGCAGCTTGACGGGAGTCTCCTACGAGCAGTACTTC

size: -
V: TRBV11-2
D: -
J: TRBJ2-7
CDR3: CASSLINQGPYEQYF
DNA: TGTGCCAGCAGCTTAATCAATCAGGGACCCTACGAGCAGTACTTC

size: -
V: TRBV4-1
D: -
J: TRBJ1-5
CDR3: CASSQIGASNQPQHF
DNA: TGCGCCAGCAGCCAAATCGGGGCCAGCAATCAGCCCCAGCATTTT

size: -
V: TRBV7-2
D: TRBD2
J: TRBJ2-5
CDR3: CASSTWTSGTETQYF
DNA: TGTGCCAGCAGCACGTGGACTAGCGGGACCGAGACCCAGTACTTC

size: -
V: TRBV6-5
D: -
J: TRBJ2-5
CDR3: CASSNRGPKETQYF
DNA: TGTGCCAGCAGTAACCGGGGCCCTAAGGAGACCCAGTACTTC

size: -
V: TRBV28
D: -
J: TRBJ2-2
CDR3: CASSLILRGRKNTGELFF
DNA: TGTGCCAGCAGTTTAATCTTAAGGGGCAGGAAGAACACCGGGGAGCTGTTTTTT

size: -
V: TRBV13
D: -
J: TRBJ2-3
CDR3: CASSLSPQPSTDTQYF
DNA: TGTGCCAGCAGCTTATCCCCACAGCCTAGCACAGATACGCAGTATTTT